This paragraph covers one TCR beta chain sequence. Its antigen remains unidentified. These data originate in a study of blood T cells in healthy people across ages. Germline V gives CDR1 DFQATT, CDR2 SNEGSKA (reference sequence). The CDR3 covers 14 residues. Trimming cost V 3 bases and J 5 bases, with 16 bases left between them. For the second PCR, which ran for roughly 6 to 11 cycles, a sample-barcoded 5' primer and a J-beta primer mix were used. Every single cDNA molecule received a tag from a template-switch adaptor with 12 random nucleotides. One entry per CDR3 protein results from TCRdb running MiXCR on the 5' RACE reads. This table has 1,500,000 or so distinct CDR3 sequences, approximately 39% appearing once. Study-level findings and limits: Changes seen in expanded clonotypes were possibly confounded by donor CMV status left unknown. Versus aged donors, long-lived donors had higher diversity and more naive CD4+ cells.

The sequencing input was blood. This receptor was taken from a woman under 30 in good health. The V gene is TRBV20-1, the J gene TRBJ2-5; tentatively, D is TRBD1 (5 bases). DNA of the CDR3: TGCAGTGCTAGGGTAGATGGGGCCGGGGAGACCCAGTACTTC. It translates to CSARVDGAGETQYF.